The rows below give T cell receptor beta chains drawn from one sample of a study of shared clonotypes between healthy human individuals. Assay used: immunoSEQ multiplex PCR; TCRdb lists only in-frame clones, some missing. The repertoire consists of hundreds of thousands of clones, with about 74% occurring once and the leading ten covering over 1.5%. The material sequenced was memory CD4+ T cells sorted from blood. These receptors all stem from a woman in her thirties in good health. Both conserved end residues are part of each CDR3. Fields, in order: D gene, J gene, V gene, clone size, CDR3 protein, CDR3 DNA. A D gene is named only where the DNA matches it firmly. Some rows mark clone size as missing; the rest say once, few, many or name a class of expanded clone.

>-|TRBJ1-3|TRBV7-2|-
CASSPGRAFRGNTIYF
TGTGCCAGCAGCCCAGGGAGGGCCTTTAGAGGAAACACCATATATTTT
>TRBD2|TRBJ2-5|TRBV5-4|once
CASSAKLAGGPETQYF
TGTGCCAGCAGCGCAAAACTAGCGGGAGGGCCCGAGACCCAGTACTTC
>TRBD1|TRBJ1-3|TRBV29-1|-
CSVEIIGGSSGNTIYF
TGCAGCGTTGAAATAATAGGGGGCAGCTCTGGAAACACCATATATTTT
>TRBD2|TRBJ2-7|TRBV23-1|many
CASSQYSGRARNEQYF
TGCGCCAGCAGTCAATATAGCGGGAGGGCCAGGAACGAGCAGTACTTC
>-|TRBJ1-2|TRBV7-9|-
CASSLAHLGGTYGYTF
TGTGCCAGCAGCTTAGCCCACCTGGGGGGGACCTATGGCTACACCTTC
>TRBD1|TRBJ1-3|TRBV5-1|-
CASRSGTGDGNTIYF
TGCGCCAGCAGGTCCGGGACAGGGGACGGAAACACCATATATTTT
>-|TRBJ1-3|TRBV4-1|-
CASSQKGGQFGNTIYF
TGCGCCAGCAGCCAGAAGGGTGGGCAATTTGGAAACACCATATATTTT
>-|TRBJ2-2|TRBV11-2|-
CASEQGTYTGELFF
TGTGCCAGCGAGCAAGGAACTTACACCGGGGAGCTGTTTTTT
>-|TRBJ1-4|TRBV2|-
CASTPGPQGFEKLFF
TGTGCCAGCACTCCGGGCCCCCAGGGTTTTGAAAAACTGTTTTTT
>TRBD1|TRBJ1-4|TRBV28|few
CASSSPGQLNEKLFF
TGTGCCAGCAGTTCCCCGGGACAGCTTAATGAAAAACTGTTTTTT
>TRBD2|TRBJ2-7|TRBV7-8|once
CASSKGLAEPYEQYF
TGTGCCAGCAGCAAAGGACTAGCGGAACCCTACGAGCAGTACTTC
>-|TRBJ1-3|TRBV19|-
CASSKQSTGGNTIYF
TGTGCCAGTAGCAAACAGTCGACAGGTGGAAACACCATATATTTT
>-|TRBJ1-3|TRBV27|-
CASSSQGSGNTIYF
TGTGCCAGCAGTTCACAGGGCTCTGGAAACACCATATATTTT
>TRBD1|TRBJ2-6|TRBV2|-
CASSGQGAGANVLTF
TGTGCCAGCAGTGGTCAGGGGGCTGGGGCCAACGTCCTGACTTTC
>-|TRBJ2-7|TRBV11-2|-
CASSATRGIYEQYF
TGTGCCAGCAGCGCAACCAGGGGCATCTACGAGCAGTACTTC
>TRBD1|TRBJ1-2|TRBV7-6|once
CASSSTGGYGYTF
TGTGCCAGCAGCTCGACAGGGGGGTATGGCTACACCTTC
>-|TRBJ2-1|TRBV7-8|-
CASSLGGEQFF
TGTGCCAGCAGCCTGGGTGGTGAGCAGTTCTTC
>TRBD2|TRBJ2-7|TRBV10-3|-
CAISDPTGTSGSYEQYF
TGTGCCATCAGTGACCCCACCGGGACTAGCGGGAGTTACGAGCAGTACTTC
>TRBD1|TRBJ2-1|TRBV7-3|many
CASSFYPGQPDNEQFF
TGTGCCAGCAGCTTTTATCCGGGACAGCCTGACAATGAGCAGTTCTTC
>-|TRBJ2-4|TRBV19|-
CASSAGTDGNIQYF
TGTGCCAGTAGTGCCGGGACTGATGGAAACATTCAGTACTTC
>-|TRBJ2-3|TRBV28|-
CASSMPNLAQSTDTQYF
TGTGCCAGCAGTATGCCCAATCTAGCGCAGAGCACAGATACGCAGTATTTT
>TRBD1|TRBJ2-1|TRBV25-1|-
CASSANRDREYNEQFF
TGTGCCAGCAGTGCGAACCGGGACAGAGAATACAATGAGCAGTTCTTC
>TRBD1|TRBJ1-5|TRBV6-6|-
CASRPTGVFLGQPQHF
TGTGCCAGCCGGCCGACAGGGGTTTTTTTAGGTCAGCCCCAGCATTTT
>TRBD1|TRBJ1-1|TRBV2|-
CASRGGQMNTEAFF
TGTGCCAGCAGGGGGGGACAGATGAACACTGAAGCTTTCTTT
>-|TRBJ2-5|TRBV6-1|-
CASSEAVAETQYF
TGTGCCAGCAGTGAAGCAGTTGCGGAGACCCAGTACTTC
>TRBD1|TRBJ2-5|TRBV6-5|-
CASSQQGGETQYF
TGTGCCAGCAGTCAACAGGGGGGAGAGACCCAGTACTTC